This T cell receptor (beta chain) was profiled in a study of breast tumors, draining lymph nodes, adjacent tissues. About this clonotype: Its antigen is unidentified.

From the multiplex PCR reads, TCRdb called clonotypes with MiXCR, one entry per CDR3 protein. The sample shows some 25,000 distinct CDR3 sequences, approximately 63% of them seen only once. General observations from the study: Tumor repertoires ranked between lymph nodes and nontumor tissue in diversity, with V and J gene preferences.

Input material: tumor-adjacent breast tissue. The TCR comes from a female donor with breast cancer. Some clones in this sample may be carry-over from other donors' samples.

CDR3 nucleotide sequence: TGTGCCAGCAGCGTGGGAGGGATCACCTACGAGCAGTACTTC. Its translation: CASSVGGITYEQYF. The chain couples TRBV9 to TRBJ2-7, with TRBD2 identical over 7 bases. In germline, CDR1 is SGDLS, CDR2 YYNGEE. The CDR3 contains 14 residues. With V trimmed by 2 bases and J by 2 bases, 4 bases remained unmatched.